A single sample gave rise to the 12 T cell receptor beta chains below, sequenced in a study of blood T cell repertoires in COVID-19. Profiling relied on immunoSEQ multiplex PCR, and the TCRdb table lists in-frame clones only, not all of them. The repertoire includes approximately 220,000 clones, 75% to 90% of them detected once, and over 3% sits in the top ten. Sample: PBMCs or T cells enriched from blood (not recorded which). These receptor sequences come from a woman between 40 and 55 years old with acute COVID-19.

V usage is TRBV7-9 and J usage is TRBJ2-1; 9 positions agree with TRBD1. The germline CDR1 and CDR2 sequences are SEHNR and FQNEAQ (reference sequence). There are 13 residues in the CDR3. Unmatched junction bases numbered 5, after V lost 4 bases and J lost 10 bases. CDR3 region: CASSSGTGIEQFF. In DNA form, the CDR3 reads TGTGCCAGCAGCTCCGGGACAGGGATAGAGCAGTTCTTC. Supplemented by reference TRBV7-9 and TRBJ2-1, the full variable domain reads DTGVSQNPRHKITKRGQNVTFRCDPISEHNRLYWYRQTLGQGPEFLTYFQNEAQLEKSRLLSDRFSAERPKGSFSTLEIQRTEQGDSAMYLCASSSGTGIEQFFGPGTRLTVL.

This chain joins TRBV5-1 and TRBJ1-1; D ambiguous. In germline, CDR1 is SGHRS, CDR2 YFSETQ. V lost 4 bases, J lost 6 bases, and 13 bases lay in between. The CDR3 sequence is 13 residues long. The CDR3 reads CASSRGVGAEAFF. In DNA form, the CDR3 reads TGCGCCAGCAGCCGGGGTGTTGGTGCTGAAGCTTTCTTT.

The rearrangement uses TRBV7-2 and TRBJ1-1; D perhaps matches TRBD1 (5 bases). This CDR3 has 15 residues. CDR1 SGHTA and CDR2 FQGNSA come from the germline V gene. Trimming stripped 1 base from V and 1 base from J, with 10 bases between. In DNA, the CDR3 is TGTGCCAGCAGCTTAGTGTCTCAGGGGAACACTGAAGCTTTCTTT. Translated, it gives CASSLVSQGNTEAFF.

This sequence joins TRBV11-2 and TRBJ2-3; D not resolved. With 1 base removed from V and 1 base from J, the gap between germline ends came to 12 bases. Germline CDR1 and CDR2: SGHAT and FQNNGV. This CDR3 has 16 amino acids. This CDR3 reads CASSLGLAPRTDTQYF. CDR3 sequence (DNA): TGTGCCAGCAGCTTAGGTCTGGCACCCCGCACAGATACGCAGTATTTT.

V gene TRBV27 combines with J gene TRBJ1-1; D is undetermined. The CDR3 is made up of 14 amino acids. Trimming removed 0 bases at V and 5 bases at J, with 10 bases between. Germline CDR1 is MNHEY and CDR2 is SMNVEV (reference sequence). This CDR3 is CASSLSNTGTEAFF. In DNA, the CDR3 is TGTGCCAGCAGTTTATCGAATACGGGAACTGAAGCTTTCTTT.

Written as DNA, the CDR3 is TGTGCCAGCAGCTCCGACAGGGACAATGAGCAGTTCTTC. The encoded protein is CASSSDRDNEQFF. The J gene is TRBJ2-1, the V gene TRBV7-7; 7 nucleotides agree with TRBD1. Germline loops: CDR1 SSHAT, CDR2 FNYEAQ (reference sequence). Losses at the gene ends were 4 bases for V and 5 bases for J; bases not matched to a gene: 2. The CDR3 runs 13 residues.

The J gene is TRBJ1-6, the V gene TRBV6-2 or TRBV6-3, with 7 positions matching TRBD1. Germline V gene lookup returns CDR1 MNHEY and CDR2 SVGEGT. With 2 bases clipped from V and 6 bases from J, the junction kept 13 bases outside the gene matches. There are 18 residues in the CDR3. CDR3 amino acids: CASSYVYRGPTTNSPLHF. In nucleotides, the CDR3 is TGTGCCAGCAGTTACGTCTACAGGGGCCCGACAACTAATTCACCCCTCCACTTT.

J is TRBJ1-2 and V is TRBV10-3, with 7 positions matching TRBD1. This CDR3 has 17 amino acids. Trimming cost V 6 bases and J 0 bases; bases outside gene matches: 13. The V gene's germline CDR1 is ENHRY and CDR2 SYGVKD. The CDR3 loop reads CAISDKPTGWANYGYTF. The CDR3 bases are TGTGCCATCAGCGATAAGCCGACAGGGTGGGCTAACTATGGCTACACCTTC.

V and J are TRBV2 and TRBJ1-5, with TRBD1 matching over 8 bases. The CDR3 runs to 14 residues. V was clipped by 5 bases and J by 3 bases; unmatched bases: 3. Germline CDR1 SNHLY, CDR2 FYNNEI. The CDR3 is CASSYQGANQPQHF. CDR3 nucleotide sequence: TGTGCCAGCAGTTATCAGGGGGCCAATCAGCCCCAGCATTTT.

V is TRBV7-8 and J is TRBJ1-2; 8 bases fit TRBD1. With V trimmed by 1 base and J by 6 bases, 10 bases remained unmatched. The CDR3 is made up of 16 amino acids. The germline CDR1 and CDR2 sequences are SGHVS and FQNEAQ. CDR3 sequence: CASSLGLGRGLDGYTF. CDR3 in DNA: TGTGCCAGCAGCTTAGGGTTGGGCAGGGGGCTTGATGGCTACACCTTC. Supplemented by reference TRBV7-8 and TRBJ1-2, the full variable domain reads GAGVSQSPRYKVAKRGQDVALRCDPISGHVSLFWYQQALGQGPEFLTYFQNEAQLDKSGLPSDRFFAERPEGSVSTLKIQRTQQEDSAVYLCASSLGLGRGLDGYTFGSGTRLTVV.

This sequence joins TRBV7-8 and TRBJ2-1, with 8 nucleotides matching TRBD2. Trimming removed 0 bases from V and 10 bases from J; junction bases left unmatched: 5. This CDR3 is 14 amino acids long. From germline, CDR1 is SGHVS and CDR2 FQNEAQ. CDR3 in amino acids: CASSLARTSIEQFF. In nucleotides, the CDR3 is TGTGCCAGCAGCTTAGCCAGGACTAGCATAGAGCAGTTCTTC.

The chain carries TRBV27 and TRBJ2-7, with D unclear. Germline values: CDR1 MNHEY, CDR2 SMNVEV (reference sequence). This CDR3 is built from 15 residues. V lost 5 bases and J lost 3, with 17 bases in between. The CDR3 loop is CASSLKPAIRYEQYF. CDR3 coding DNA: TGTGCCAGCAGTCTCAAACCCGCGATACGCTACGAGCAGTACTTC.